Sequencing of this T cell receptor (beta chain) was carried out in a study of blood T cells in healthy people across ages. A second PCR of roughly 7 to 11 cycles used a sample-barcoded 5' primer and a J-beta primer mix. Every sample gave at least 2.5 million paired-end reads containing CDR3. TCRdb independently ran MiXCR on the 5' RACE reads; one entry per CDR3 protein. The data contain 500,000 to 550,000 distinct CDR3 sequences, 24% of them singletons. Study-wide results and caveats: Researchers judged that diversity estimates from one million T cells fell short of true values.

In its sample, this clonotype was seen a few times. Its antigen is currently unknown. Every sample gave at least 5.5 micrograms of total RNA when it was extracted. These data were also reused for a study on T cells of mothers and their children.

The origin of this receptor is a boy aged 5-17 years in good health. Input material: blood.

CDR3 coding DNA: TGTGCCAGCAGTTTCCCTGGGTCGGTCGGGAATGAGCAGTTCTTC. It specifies CASSFPGSVGNEQFF. The chain combines TRBV27 with TRBJ2-5; D not resolved. The end of the DNA is better explained by TRBJ2-1, so the J call may be wrong. CDR1 is MNHEY, CDR2 SMNVEV, per germline (reference sequence). The CDR3 consists of 15 residues.